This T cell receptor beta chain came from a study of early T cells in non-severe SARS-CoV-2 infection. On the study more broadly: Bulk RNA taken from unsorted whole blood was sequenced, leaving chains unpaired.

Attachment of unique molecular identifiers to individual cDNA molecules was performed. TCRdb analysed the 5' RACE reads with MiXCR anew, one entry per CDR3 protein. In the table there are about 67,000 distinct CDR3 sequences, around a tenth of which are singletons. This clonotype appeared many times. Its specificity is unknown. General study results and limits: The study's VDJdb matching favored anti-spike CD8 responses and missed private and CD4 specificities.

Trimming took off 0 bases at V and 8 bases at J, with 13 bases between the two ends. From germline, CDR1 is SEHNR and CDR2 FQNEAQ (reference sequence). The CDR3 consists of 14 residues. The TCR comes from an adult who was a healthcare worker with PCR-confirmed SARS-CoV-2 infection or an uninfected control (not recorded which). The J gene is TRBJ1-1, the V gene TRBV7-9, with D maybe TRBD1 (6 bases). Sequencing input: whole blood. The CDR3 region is CASSLAKRGPEAFF. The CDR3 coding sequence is TGTGCCAGCAGCTTAGCCAAACGGGGGCCGGAAGCTTTCTTT.